Listed here are 18 T cell receptor beta chains from one sample, sequenced in a study of early T cells in non-severe SARS-CoV-2 infection (dated by TCRdb to the early 2020s). The library was built by means of 5' RACE. TCRdb records NextSeq 500 as the sequencer. TCRdb redid the processing of the public reads, applying fastp at Q25 and MiXCR, and retained in-frame beta chains. Each CDR3 protein appears once, grouped with its most common genes and DNA. Present in this sample are about 59,000 distinct CDR3 sequences, about 12% of which were seen just once. The ten largest clonotypes hold roughly 9.3% of the sample. The material sequenced was whole blood, taken at baseline. The receptors here all came from an adult who was a healthcare worker with PCR-confirmed SARS-CoV-2 infection or an uninfected control (not recorded which).

The rearrangement uses TRBV20-1 and TRBJ1-2, with a weak D call TRBD1 (5 bases). Trimming left V 6 bases short and J 0 bases short, with 17 bases between. The length of the CDR3 is 15 residues. Per germline, CDR1 DFQATT and CDR2 SNEGSKA (reference sequence). CDR3 nucleotide sequence: TGCAGTGCCCCTAGGGACGGATCATCTAACTATGGCTACACCTTC. Its translation is CSAPRDGSSNYGYTF.

The chain is built from TRBV4-2 and TRBJ1-1; D may be TRBD1 (5 bases). This CDR3 region has 15 residues. The V gene's germline CDR1 is LGHNA and CDR2 YNFKEQ. Trimming removed 1 base at V and 10 bases at J, with 19 bases between. In nucleotides, the CDR3 is TGTGCCAGCAGCCAAGCATCGACCCTGACAGCCGCAGCTTTCTTT. Residues: CASSQASTLTAAAFF.

The J gene is TRBJ2-1, the V gene TRBV29-1; tentative D call: TRBD1 (6 bases). This CDR3 is 11 amino acids long. From germline, CDR1 is SQVTM and CDR2 ANQGSEA. Trimming cost V 3 bases and J 14 bases, with 14 bases left between them. The CDR3 sequence: CSVEGGQSEFF. Here the CDR3 DNA reads TGCAGCGTTGAGGGCGGACAGTCGGAGTTCTTC.

In this sample, this clonotype turned up many times. The rearrangement uses TRBV5-1 and TRBJ2-7, with a weak D call TRBD2 (6 bases). Per germline, CDR1 SGHRS and CDR2 YFSETQ. Deletions cut 4 bases from V and 3 bases from J, with 11 bases between. This CDR3 contains 13 residues. The CDR3 coding sequence is TGCGCCAGCAGCGGGGGACTTGGCTACGAGCAGTACTTC. Amino acid sequence: CASSGGLGYEQYF.

This clonotype was detected a few times. The rearrangement uses TRBV19 and TRBJ1-2; D ambiguous. The CDR3 loop spans 16 amino acids. Germline CDR1 is LNHDA and CDR2 is SQIVND (reference sequence). Trimming removed 3 bases at V and 6 bases at J, with 20 bases between. The DNA of the CDR3 is TGTGCCAGTAGTATTCCCCAGGCAGGAAGCCTGCATGGCTACACCTTC. As protein: CASSIPQAGSLHGYTF.

The V call is TRBV29-1, the J call TRBJ1-2; no clear D. Trimming took off 3 bases at V and 1 base at J, with 9 bases between the two ends. The CDR3 is 13 amino acids. CDR1 and CDR2 (germline): SQVTM, ANQGSEA. The CDR3 sequence is CSVDDPFNYGYTF. DNA for the CDR3: TGCAGCGTTGACGATCCCTTTAACTATGGCTACACCTTC. Drawing the rest from reference TRBV29-1 and TRBJ1-2, the complete variable domain is SAVISQKPSRDICQRGTSLTIQCQVDSQVTMMFWYRQQPGQSLTLIATANQGSEATYESGFVIDKFPISRPNLTFSTLTVSNMSPEDSSIYLCSVDDPFNYGYTFGSGTRLTVV.

V is TRBV7-6 and J is TRBJ2-1; TRBD1 agrees at 9 bases. V shed 2 bases and J 3 bases; nucleotides not matched to a gene: 5. Germline-derived CDR1 and CDR2 are SGHVS and FNYEAQ. CDR3 length: 16 residues. The CDR3 DNA sequence: TGTGCCAGCAGCTTACGCGGACAGGGGATCTACAATGAGCAGTTCTTC. It yields the protein CASSLRGQGIYNEQFF.

This clonotype occurred a few times. CDR3: CASSFGDRNTEAFF. In nucleotides, the CDR3 is TGCGCCAGCAGCTTCGGGGACAGGAACACTGAAGCTTTCTTT. J is TRBJ1-1 and V is TRBV5-1; the match to TRBD1 covers 7 bases. The germline gives CDR1 SGHRS, CDR2 YFSETQ. V lost 2 bases to trimming and J lost 1 base; unmatched junction nucleotides: 2. This CDR3 is 14 amino acids long.

This clonotype was observed a handful of times. The chain combines TRBV19 with TRBJ2-1, with D tentatively TRBD2 (7 bases). The CDR3 has 15 amino acids. Trimming shortened V by 7 bases and J by 8 bases, and 21 bases separated the two germline ends. CDR1 is LNHDA, CDR2 SQIVND, per germline (reference sequence). In DNA form, the CDR3 reads TGTGCCAGTACCCTTATGGGGGGGGCCAGGGATGAGCAGTTCTTC. Translated: CASTLMGGARDEQFF.

The table lists this clonotype with a few counts. The V gene is TRBV7-2, the J gene TRBJ1-1; D uncertain. The germline gives CDR1 SGHTA, CDR2 FQGNSA. Between the trimmed V and J ends, which lost 1 base and 1 base, there was a span of 7 bases. The CDR3 spans 14 residues. CDR3 amino acids: CASSLVTGNTEAFF. Here the CDR3 DNA reads TGTGCCAGCAGCTTAGTAACGGGGAACACTGAAGCTTTCTTT.

There are a few counts of this clonotype. V usage is TRBV29-1 and J usage is TRBJ2-4, with 11 nucleotides matching TRBD2. The germline CDR1 and CDR2 sequences are SQVTM and ANQGSEA. With V trimmed by 6 bases and J by 0 bases, 4 bases remained unmatched. The CDR3 covers 15 residues. The chain's CDR3 is CSVVGLAVAKNIQYF. CDR3 nucleotide sequence: TGCAGCGTCGTGGGACTAGCGGTAGCCAAAAACATTCAGTACTTC.

V gene TRBV28 combines with J gene TRBJ1-2, with no clear D. There are 10 residues in the CDR3. CDR1 and CDR2 (germline): MDHEN, SYDVKM. Trimming cost V 4 bases and J 10 bases, with 7 bases left between them. CDR3 protein: CASSYLTYTF. The DNA of the CDR3 is TGTGCCAGCAGTTACTTGACCTACACCTTC.

V and J are TRBV7-9 and TRBJ2-7; D unresolved. V dropped 5 bases and J dropped 5 bases, with 7 bases sitting between them. Germline lookup yields CDR1 SEHNR and CDR2 FQNEAQ (reference sequence). CDR3 length equals 11 residues. The CDR3 loop is CASSPRDEQYF. In DNA form, the CDR3 reads TGTGCCAGCAGCCCTAGGGACGAGCAGTACTTC.

The sample holds a few counts of this clonotype. The genes are TRBV20-1 and TRBJ2-7; possibly TRBD2 for D (5 bases). The V gene's germline CDR1 is DFQATT and CDR2 SNEGSKA (reference sequence). The germline V and J ends were trimmed by 0 bases and 2 bases, with 11 bases remaining between them. This CDR3 is built from 14 residues. CDR3 DNA: TGCAGTGCTAGAGATACGCGGGCGCCCTACGAGCAGTACTTC. As protein: CSARDTRAPYEQYF.

This clonotype was counted a few times. V gene TRBV28 combines with J gene TRBJ2-1; D uncertain. V was trimmed by 7 bases and J by 6 bases, leaving 13 bases between them. Per the germline V gene, CDR1 is MDHEN and CDR2 is SYDVKM. CDR3 size: 13 residues. The CDR3 sequence is CASIGVPPNEQFF. CDR3 in DNA: TGTGCCAGCATAGGAGTCCCCCCCAATGAGCAGTTCTTC.

The chain has TRBV2 and TRBJ2-7; possibly TRBD2 for D (5 bases). Germline V CDR1 and CDR2: SNHLY, FYNNEI. The CDR3 is 15 amino acids. The V and J ends lost 8 bases and 3 bases respectively, with 20 bases between them. For the CDR3, the DNA is TGTGCCAGCGGAGAGGGCAAGCCGGTCTTCTACGAGCAGTACTTC. It encodes CASGEGKPVFYEQYF.

This clonotype was recorded at least ten times. The rearrangement uses TRBV10-2 and TRBJ1-5; perhaps TRBD1 as D (6 bases). Germline V lookup: CDR1 WSHSY, CDR2 SAAADI. This CDR3 is 13 amino acids long. V lost 10 bases, J lost 4 bases, and 14 bases lay in between. The CDR3, as DNA: TGCGCCACCTCCCAGGGGAATAATCAGCCCCAGCATTTT. This sequence encodes CATSQGNNQPQHF.

The V and J genes are TRBV25-1 and TRBJ2-2; no firm D call. Trimming took 1 base from V and 5 from J, leaving 11 bases between them. CDR1 is MGHDK, CDR2 SYGVNS, per germline. This CDR3 has 15 residues. This CDR3 is CASSESRLLTGELFF. Written as DNA, the CDR3 is TGTGCCAGCAGTGAATCAAGGCTACTAACCGGGGAGCTGTTTTTT.